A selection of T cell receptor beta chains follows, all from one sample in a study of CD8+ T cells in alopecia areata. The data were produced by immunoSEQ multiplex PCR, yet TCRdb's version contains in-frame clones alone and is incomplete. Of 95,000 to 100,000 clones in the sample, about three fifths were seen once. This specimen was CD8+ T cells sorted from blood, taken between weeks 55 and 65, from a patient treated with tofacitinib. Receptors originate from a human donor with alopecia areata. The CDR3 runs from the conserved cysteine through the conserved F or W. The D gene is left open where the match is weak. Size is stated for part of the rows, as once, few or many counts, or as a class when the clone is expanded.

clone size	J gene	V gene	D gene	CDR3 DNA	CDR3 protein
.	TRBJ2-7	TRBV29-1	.	TGCAGCGTTGAGCTCCCTGGAGCCTACGAGCAGTACTTC	CSVELPGAYEQYF
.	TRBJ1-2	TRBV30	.	TGTGCCTGGAAAGGGGCATATGGCTACACCTTC	CAWKGAYGYTF
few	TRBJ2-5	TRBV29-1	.	TGCAGCGCAGAGGACAGTAAGATCCAAGAGACCCAGTACTTC	CSAEDSKIQETQYF
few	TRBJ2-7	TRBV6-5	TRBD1	TGTGCCAGCAGTTTCTCCGGGACAGGGGTGTCCCACGAGCAGTACTTC	CASSFSGTGVSHEQYF
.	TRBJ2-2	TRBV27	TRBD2	TGTGCCAGCAGTTTAAGGCTAGCGGAGTTTGCCGGGGAGCTGTTTTTT	CASSLRLAEFAGELFF
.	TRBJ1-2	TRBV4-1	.	TGCGCCAGCAGCCAAGTCGGTCAGGGGAGGGAGTATGGCTACACCTTC	CASSQVGQGREYGYTF
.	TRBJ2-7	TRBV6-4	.	TGTGCCAGCAGTGGATGGCGGTTCTCCTACGAGCAGTACTTC	CASSGWRFSYEQYF
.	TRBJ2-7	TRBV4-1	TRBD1	TGCGCCAGCAGCCCGGGACAGGGGGCTTACGAGCAGTACTTC	CASSPGQGAYEQYF
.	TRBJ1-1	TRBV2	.	TGTGCCAGCACACCCGGGGGGCAGATCGTCACTGAAGCTTTCTTT	CASTPGGQIVTEAFF
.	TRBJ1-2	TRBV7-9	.	TGTGCCAGCCTGGCCGCCTATGGCTACACCTTC	CASLAAYGYTF
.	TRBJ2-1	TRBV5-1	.	TGCGCCAGCAGCCCGAACAATGAGCAGTTCTTC	CASSPNNEQFF
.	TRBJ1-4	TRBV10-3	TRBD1	TGTGCCATCGGTGGGGGACCGGGACAGAATGAAAAACTGTTTTTT	CAIGGGPGQNEKLFF
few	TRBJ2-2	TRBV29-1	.	TGCAGCGTCGTGACAGAAGCGAACACCGGGGAGCTGTTTTTT	CSVVTEANTGELFF
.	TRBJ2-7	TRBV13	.	TGTGCCAGCAGCCCCGAAGACAGCTCCTACGAGCAGTACTTC	CASSPEDSSYEQYF
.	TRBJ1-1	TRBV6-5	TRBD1	TGTGCCAGCAGTTACTTCGCAGGGGGACATACTGAAGCTTTCTTT	CASSYFAGGHTEAFF
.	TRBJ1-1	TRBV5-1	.	TGCGCCAGCAGCCCGGACAGCCCTGCAGCTTTCTTT	CASSPDSPAAFF
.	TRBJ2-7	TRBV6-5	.	TGTGCCAGCAGTTACTCAGGGGAGGAGCAGTACTTC	CASSYSGEEQYF
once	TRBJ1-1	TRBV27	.	TGTGCCAGCAGTCCCTACAGGGAGAGGAACACTGAAGCTTTCTTT	CASSPYRERNTEAFF
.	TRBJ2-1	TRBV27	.	TGTGCCAGCAGTTTCCCCAGCCTAGACAGTGGGAAAAAGTTCTTC	CASSFPSLDSGKKFF
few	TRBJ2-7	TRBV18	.	TGTGCCAGCTCAGCCTTCTACGAGCAGTACTTC	CASSAFYEQYF
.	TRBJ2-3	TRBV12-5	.	TGTGCTAGTGGTTTGTGGGATCCAGATACGCAGTATTTT	CASGLWDPDTQYF
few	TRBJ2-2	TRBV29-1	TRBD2	TGCAGCGTTGAATGGCTCGGGACTAGCGGGGGGACGAACACCGGGGAGCTGTTTTTT	CSVEWLGTSGGTNTGELFF
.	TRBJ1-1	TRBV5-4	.	TGTGCCAGCAGCTTAGGGTGGGGGAACACTGAAGCTTTCTTT	CASSLGWGNTEAFF
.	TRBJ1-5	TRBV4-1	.	TGCGCCAGCAGCCAAGACCACAATCAGCCCCAGCATTTT	CASSQDHNQPQHF
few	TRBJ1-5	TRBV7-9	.	TGTGCCAGCAGCTTAGGTGGTCAGCCCCAGCATTTT	CASSLGGQPQHF
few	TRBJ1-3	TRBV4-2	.	TGTGCCAGCAGCAAAAACAGGGGAAACACCATATATTTT	CASSKNRGNTIYF
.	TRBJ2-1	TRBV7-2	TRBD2	TGTGCCAGCAGCTTAGATACTAGCGGGGGGGTCGAGCAGTTCTTC	CASSLDTSGGVEQFF
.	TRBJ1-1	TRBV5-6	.	TGTGCCAGCAGATGGGGATTGAACACTGAAGCTTTCTTT	CASRWGLNTEAFF
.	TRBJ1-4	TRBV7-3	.	TGTGCCAGCAGCTTAACAGGGGCTATCGGCGAAAAACTGTTTTTT	CASSLTGAIGEKLFF
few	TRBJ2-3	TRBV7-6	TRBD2	TGTGCCAGCAGCTTAGGGCTAGCGGCAGATACGCAGTATTTT	CASSLGLAADTQYF
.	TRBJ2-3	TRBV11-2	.	TGTGCCAGCAGCTTAGTGTTTGGGGAGCTAGATACGCAGTATTTT	CASSLVFGELDTQYF
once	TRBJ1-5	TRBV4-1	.	TGCGCCAGCAGCCAGGGCCCAATTAATCAGCCCCAGCATTTT	CASSQGPINQPQHF
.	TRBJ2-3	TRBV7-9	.	TGTGCCAGCAGCTCGACTAGTGGGGGGGCCTATATGGCAGATACGCAGTATTTT	CASSSTSGGAYMADTQYF
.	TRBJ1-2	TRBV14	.	TGTGCCAGCAGCCTGAGGGGTACCTCCTATGGCTACACCTTC	CASSLRGTSYGYTF
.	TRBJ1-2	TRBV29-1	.	TGCAGCGCTTATGGCTACACCTTC	CSAYGYTF
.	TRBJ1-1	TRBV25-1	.	TGTGCCAGCAGTGAAAGACAGGCCGGGAAGGCTGAAGCTTTCTTT	CASSERQAGKAEAFF
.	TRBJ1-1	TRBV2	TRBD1	TGTGCCAGACGGGACAGCCGTGCTGAAGCTTTCTTT	CARRDSRAEAFF
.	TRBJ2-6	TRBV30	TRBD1	TGTGCCTGGAGTGTCCGGGACAGGACCAATTGGGGGGCCAACGTCCTGACTTTC	CAWSVRDRTNWGANVLTF
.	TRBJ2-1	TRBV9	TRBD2	TGTGCCAGCAGCGTAGTCCCTAGCGGGGGGCGGAGGGAGCAGTTCTTC	CASSVVPSGGRREQFF
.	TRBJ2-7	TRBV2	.	TGTGCCAGCAGTGATCCTAGACAGTCCTTTCAAGGCGAGCAGTACTTC	CASSDPRQSFQGEQYF
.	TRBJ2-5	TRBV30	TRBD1	TGTGCCTGGAGTCTCGGACAGGGGGAAGAGACCCAGTACTTC	CAWSLGQGEETQYF
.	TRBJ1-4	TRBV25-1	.	TGTGCCAGCAGCCGCCGAGTGGCGTCGGAAAAACTGTTTTTT	CASSRRVASEKLFF
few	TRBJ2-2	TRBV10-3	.	TGTGCCATCTCGTACAGGGACACCGGGGAGCTGTTTTTT	CAISYRDTGELFF